This TCR beta chain stems from a study of cytomegalovirus exposure and HLA in healthy donors. As for the study in general: Drawn from HLA-typed donors, about 85 million unique TCRs were held in an early data release. Overall study results and limits: Immune exposure information available was restricted to CMV serostatus.

Turning to this clone: What it binds is not known.

This CDR3 spans 13 amino acids. Germline V gene sequence: CDR1 SQVTM, CDR2 ANQGSEA. Trimming stripped 3 bases from V and 0 bases from J, with 8 bases between. Researchers ran the PCR with 60 Vbeta and 13 Jbeta primers. Using immunoSEQ multiplex PCR, the repertoire was profiled, and TCRdb retains in-frame clones only, with some absent. The profile covers 90,000 to 150,000 clones, with 77% appearing a single time and approximately 5.5% taken by the ten largest. This TCR came from a man aged 18 to 29 in good health and CMV-seropositive. The sequenced material came from PBMCs. The V gene is TRBV29-1, the J gene TRBJ1-1; D is perhaps TRBD1 (5 bases). The CDR3 region has the DNA TGCAGCGTTGAGACGACAGTGAACACTGAAGCTTTCTTT. Its protein product is CSVETTVNTEAFF.